A single sample gave rise to the 26 T cell receptor beta chains below, sequenced in a study of early T cells in non-severe SARS-CoV-2 infection. In TCRdb, the 5' RACE reads were re-called with MiXCR into one record per CDR3 protein. The data hold around 64,000 distinct CDR3 sequences, with 10% to 15% observed a single time. The specimen comprised whole blood, sampled at baseline. These receptors were obtained from an adult who was a healthcare worker with PCR-confirmed SARS-CoV-2 infection or an uninfected control (not recorded which).

This clonotype was observed a few times. The genes are TRBV29-1 and TRBJ2-5, with unresolved D. The V end lost 5 bases, the J end lost 2 bases, and 12 bases lay between the germline ends. CDR1 and CDR2 (germline): SQVTM, ANQGSEA. This CDR3 region has 13 residues. The CDR3 sequence: CSVSSDLQETQYF. CDR3 coding DNA: TGCAGCGTTTCTTCAGACCTACAAGAGACCCAGTACTTC. Filled out from reference TRBV29-1 and TRBJ2-5, the complete variable domain reads SAVISQKPSRDICQRGTSLTIQCQVDSQVTMMFWYRQQPGQSLTLIATANQGSEATYESGFVIDKFPISRPNLTFSTLTVSNMSPEDSSIYLCSVSSDLQETQYFGPGTRLLVL.

CDR3 nucleotides: TGCAGCGTTCTAACCGTGGCGACCCAGTACTTC. It encodes CSVLTVATQYF. The chain uses TRBV29-1 and TRBJ2-5; no definite D call. V was shortened by 5 bases and J by 7 bases, with 11 bases between the two germline ends. Germline V gene lookup returns CDR1 SQVTM and CDR2 ANQGSEA. The CDR3 covers 11 residues.

The sample holds a few counts of this clonotype. The chain carries TRBV6-4 and TRBJ1-2; D perhaps matches TRBD1 (5 bases). Per germline, CDR1 MRHNA and CDR2 SNTAGT. V lost 3 bases and J 6 bases, leaving 11 bases between the germline ends. The CDR3 runs 13 residues. The CDR3 protein is CASSESQGNGYTF. Written as DNA, the CDR3 is TGTGCCAGCAGTGAGAGCCAGGGAAATGGCTACACCTTC.

The V and J genes are TRBV5-1 and TRBJ1-6; maybe TRBD1 (5 bases). Germline lookup yields CDR1 SGHRS and CDR2 YFSETQ. With 6 bases removed from V and 6 bases from J, the gap between germline ends came to 16 bases. This CDR3 comprises 15 residues. This CDR3 reads CASTPSGAINSPLHF. The CDR3 region has the DNA TGCGCCAGCACCCCATCCGGGGCTATTAATTCACCCCTCCACTTT.

There are many counts of this clonotype. This rearrangement joins TRBV28 to TRBJ1-6; D is undetermined. Germline lookup yields CDR1 MDHEN and CDR2 SYDVKM. V was pared by 7 bases and J by 6 bases, with 16 bases between. The CDR3 runs 15 residues. The CDR3 region is CASTQTQVVNSPLHF. The DNA for the CDR3 is TGTGCCAGCACCCAAACCCAGGTTGTTAATTCACCCCTCCACTTT.

This clonotype was observed many times. This chain connects TRBV12-3 or TRBV12-4 to TRBJ2-7, with D maybe TRBD1 (6 bases). The V end was cut by 3 bases, the J end by 2 bases, with 8 bases between. The CDR3 length is 13 residues. The CDR3 nucleotides read TGTGCCAGCAGTTTCGGACAGCCCTACGAGCAGTACTTC. Translated: CASSFGQPYEQYF.

In this sample, this clonotype turned up many times. V gene TRBV9 combines with J gene TRBJ1-1; D is perhaps TRBD1 (6 bases). The CDR3 is 15 amino acids. Germline V gene data show CDR1 as SGDLS and CDR2 as YYNGEE. Trimming left V 4 bases short and J 7 bases short, with 20 bases between. The CDR3 DNA reads as TGTGCCAGCAGCTTGGGGGGCAGAGAGGGAAGTGAAGCTTTCTTT. Translated, it gives CASSLGGREGSEAFF.

This clonotype was picked up many times. The chain links TRBV12-3 or TRBV12-4 to TRBJ1-5; 9 positions agree with TRBD1. This CDR3 has 14 residues. The V and J ends lost 6 bases and 3 bases, in that order; junction bases with no gene match: 3. In DNA, the CDR3 is TGTGCCAGCAGCAGGACAGGGGTCAATCAGCCCCAGCATTTT. This encodes CASSRTGVNQPQHF.

This chain uses TRBV20-1 with TRBJ2-5; D might be TRBD2 (5 bases). Germline V gives CDR1 DFQATT, CDR2 SNEGSKA (reference sequence). The CDR3 is made up of 15 amino acids. Trimming removed 5 bases at V and 0 bases at J, with 16 bases between. CDR3 sequence: CSAPKGSGYQETQYF. The CDR3 nucleotides read TGCAGTGCTCCAAAGGGATCGGGGTACCAAGAGACCCAGTACTTC.

This clonotype appeared many times. The V call is TRBV29-1, the J call TRBJ2-3; D is uncertain. The germline CDR1 and CDR2 sequences are SQVTM and ANQGSEA. There are 12 residues in the CDR3. V gave up 3 bases and J gave up 4 bases, with 8 bases separating them. The CDR3 loop is CSVEPWADTQYF. In nucleotides, the CDR3 is TGCAGCGTTGAGCCATGGGCAGATACGCAGTATTTT.

This chain connects TRBV11-2 to TRBJ2-7; 11 bases align to TRBD1. The CDR3 runs 15 residues. J lost 3 bases, V lost 6 bases, and 7 bases had no gene match. Germline V CDR1 and CDR2: SGHAT, FQNNGV. The chain's CDR3 is CASRFPGTGGYEQYF. DNA of the CDR3: TGTGCCAGCAGGTTCCCCGGGACAGGGGGCTACGAGCAGTACTTC.

The chain is built from TRBV10-3 and TRBJ2-7, with 9 bases matching TRBD2. Germline CDR1 ENHRY, CDR2 SYGVKD. V dropped 2 bases and J dropped 7; count of bases not matched to a gene: 12. The CDR3 loop spans 16 amino acids. CDR3 residues: CAISEGAGSGSGEQYF. In DNA, the CDR3 is TGTGCCATCAGTGAGGGGGCGGGTAGCGGGAGTGGTGAGCAGTACTTC.

This clonotype was observed a few times. The chain employs TRBV20-1 and TRBJ2-2; either TRBD1 or TRBD2 may supply D (5 bases each). The CDR3 has 13 residues. V lost 1 base, J lost 5 bases, and 8 bases lay in between. Germline lookup yields CDR1 DFQATT and CDR2 SNEGSKA (reference sequence). In DNA form, the CDR3 reads TGCAGTGCTAGAGCTTGGGGGACCGGGGAGCTGTTTTTT. Protein: CSARAWGTGELFF.

This clonotype was observed a handful of times. One end of the junction does not line up with germline, which may come from a read error. The chain is built from TRBV28 and TRBJ2-5; D ambiguous. This CDR3 comprises 14 residues. From germline, CDR1 is MDHEN and CDR2 SYDVKM. CDR3 DNA: TGTGCCAGCACCTTGACCGGGCCTCAAGGGACCCAGTACTTC. This gives the protein CASTLTGPQGTQYF.

This clonotype was observed at least ten times. The V and J genes are TRBV27 and TRBJ2-1; D unclear. CDR1 is MNHEY and CDR2 is SMNVEV in the germline V gene (reference sequence). The length of the CDR3 is 13 residues. V lost 5 bases and J 0 bases, leaving 5 bases between the germline ends. CDR3 DNA sequence: TGTGCCAGCAGTCCTAACTCCTACAATGAGCAGTTCTTC. As protein: CASSPNSYNEQFF.

The J gene is TRBJ1-5, the V gene TRBV27, with 8 bases that match TRBD1. V lost 7 bases to trimming and J lost 7 bases; unmatched junction nucleotides: 18. This CDR3 is 17 amino acids long. The germline gives CDR1 MNHEY, CDR2 SMNVEV (reference sequence). The CDR3 protein is CASKTSGRQGTDQPQHF. The DNA for the CDR3 is TGTGCCAGCAAAACATCGGGAAGACAGGGGACGGACCAGCCCCAGCATTTT.

Only a few counts were recorded for this clonotype. The chain links TRBV27 to TRBJ2-7; TRBD1 agrees at 7 bases. This CDR3 region has 15 residues. V was clipped by 6 bases and J by 7 bases; unmatched bases: 15. Per germline, CDR1 MNHEY and CDR2 SMNVEV (reference sequence). In DNA, the CDR3 is TGTGCCAGCAGGTCCGATAGCTCTTCAGGGGGTGAGCAGTACTTC. Its protein product is CASRSDSSSGGEQYF.

This clonotype was counted a few times. The V gene is TRBV27, the J gene TRBJ2-1; the D gene is possibly TRBD2 (6 bases). This CDR3 has 14 residues. CDR1 and CDR2 (germline): MNHEY, SMNVEV (reference sequence). V gave up 2 bases and J gave up 4 bases, with 9 bases separating them. The CDR3 DNA reads TGTGCCAGCAGTTTACACAGCGGGTACAATGAGCAGTTCTTC. Its translation is CASSLHSGYNEQFF.

The chain joins TRBV6-4 to TRBJ2-1, with D uncertain. The CDR3 extends over 14 amino acids. Germline lookup yields CDR1 MRHNA and CDR2 SNTAGT. V shed 4 bases and J shed 2 bases, with 9 bases lying between them. CDR3 nucleotides: TGTGCCAGCAGTGCGACGGGTGCCTACAATGAGCAGTTCTTC. This codes for CASSATGAYNEQFF.

The CDR3 spells CSASALLLYNEQFF. The CDR3, as DNA: TGCAGTGCTAGTGCCCTCCTCCTATACAATGAGCAGTTCTTC. This rearrangement joins TRBV20-1 to TRBJ2-1; D not resolved. Between the trimmed V and J ends, which lost 3 bases and 4 bases, there was a span of 13 bases. This CDR3 spans 14 amino acids. Germline CDR1 DFQATT, CDR2 SNEGSKA (reference sequence).

The chain recombines TRBV6-1 with TRBJ1-1; D remains unclear. The CDR3 has 15 amino acids. The germline CDR1 and CDR2 sequences are MNHNS and SASEGT. The germline V and J ends were trimmed by 6 bases and 6 bases, with 20 bases remaining between them. The CDR3, as DNA: TGTGCCAGCAGGCCAAAGGACCGAATCATGGCTGAAGCTTTCTTT. Translating it yields CASRPKDRIMAEAFF.

This clonotype was recorded a few times. The chain joins TRBV6-2 or TRBV6-3 to TRBJ2-4; the D gene is possibly TRBD2 (5 bases). CDR1 MNHEY and CDR2 SVGEGT come from the germline V gene. Trimming took 4 bases from V and 8 from J, leaving 21 bases between them. The CDR3 length is 16 residues. The CDR3 loop is CASSSRTRRSGDIQYF. The CDR3 coding sequence is TGTGCCAGCAGTTCCCGGACTCGTCGTAGTGGGGACATTCAGTACTTC.

J is TRBJ1-6 and V is TRBV6-5, with D possibly being TRBD1 (5 bases). The germline V gene encodes CDR1 MNHEY and CDR2 SVGAGI. This CDR3 spans 14 amino acids. The V gene lost 5 bases and the J gene lost 7 bases, with 12 bases spanning the gap. CDR3: CASSDTGRNSPLHF. The CDR3 bases are TGTGCCAGCAGTGACACAGGCCGAAATTCACCCCTCCACTTT.

This clonotype was detected a few times. The chain joins TRBV7-2 to TRBJ2-7; D perhaps matches TRBD2 (5 bases). This CDR3 has 13 residues. CDR1 and CDR2 (germline): SGHTA, FQGNSA. Deletions cut 5 bases from V and 4 bases from J, with 12 bases between. The CDR3 region has the DNA TGTGCCAGCAGCCACAAAACGGGGTACGAGCAGTACTTC. Its translation: CASSHKTGYEQYF. Drawing the rest from reference TRBV7-2 and TRBJ2-7, the complete variable domain is GAGVSQSPSNKVTEKGKDVELRCDPISGHTALYWYRQSLGQGLEFLIYFQGNSAPDKSGLPSDRFSAERTGGSVSTLTIQRTQQEDSAVYLCASSHKTGYEQYFGPGTRLTVT.

This clonotype has ten or more counts. The chain couples TRBV28 to TRBJ2-7; TRBD1 might be the D (5 bases). The CDR3 consists of 12 residues. Trimming stripped 3 bases from V and 7 bases from J, with 10 bases between. Germline loops: CDR1 MDHEN, CDR2 SYDVKM. The CDR3 nucleotides are TGTGCCAGCAGTTTGGGGCCGAGAGAGCAGTACTTC. Translation gives CASSLGPREQYF.

There are a few counts of this clonotype. V and J are TRBV4-2 and TRBJ1-1; perhaps TRBD1 as D (5 bases). Trimming stripped 0 bases from V and 6 bases from J, with 14 bases between. Germline V gene sequence: CDR1 LGHNA, CDR2 YNFKEQ. The CDR3 loop spans 15 amino acids. The CDR3 sequence: CASSQEYGGSAEAFF. The CDR3 DNA reads TGTGCCAGCAGCCAAGAATACGGGGGAAGCGCTGAAGCTTTCTTT.